A single sample gave rise to the 29 T cell receptor beta chains below, sequenced in a study of PD-1 blockade in classical Hodgkin lymphoma. Some clones are missing from TCRdb's copy, which holds only in-frame ones; the method was immunoSEQ multiplex PCR. The sample has 13,000 or so clones; roughly 90% are singletons. Relapses following autologous stem cell transplantation were seen in all patients, with brentuximab vedotin exposure varying. The sequencing used peripheral blood mononuclear cells (PBMCs), collected at baseline. Receptors were obtained from a human donor with classical Hodgkin lymphoma.

The chain joins TRBV27 to TRBJ2-7; the D gene is possibly TRBD1 (5 bases). The length of the CDR3 is 13 residues. Trimming pared 8 bases from V and 0 bases from J, leaving 11 bases between. Germline V gene sequence: CDR1 MNHEY, CDR2 SMNVEV (reference sequence). The CDR3 loop reads CASGNRRSYEQYF. In nucleotides, the CDR3 is TGTGCCAGCGGTAACAGGCGCTCCTACGAGCAGTACTTC.

This chain connects TRBV30 to TRBJ2-6; D remains ambiguous. Germline lookup yields CDR1 GTSNPN and CDR2 SVGIG (reference sequence). Trimming stripped 0 bases from V and 0 bases from J, with 6 bases between. The CDR3 runs to 15 residues. CDR3 DNA sequence: TGTGCCTGGAGTGTACGTAGCTCTGGGGCCAACGTCCTGACTTTC. It encodes CAWSVRSSGANVLTF. Full variable domain (outside the CDR3, taken from reference TRBV30 and TRBJ2-6): SQTIHQWPATLVQPVGSPLSLECTVEGTSNPNLYWYRQAAGRGLQLLFYSVGIGQISSEVPQNLSASRPQDRQFILSSKKLLLSDSGFYLCAWSVRSSGANVLTFGAGSRLTVL.

In its sample, this clone was seen a few times. The J gene is TRBJ1-1, the V gene TRBV9; D call uncertain. Per the germline V gene, CDR1 is SGDLS and CDR2 is YYNGEE. V was pared by 2 bases and J by 0 bases, with 5 bases between. This CDR3 region has 13 residues. Here the CDR3 reads CASSVGMNTEAFF. The CDR3 DNA sequence: TGTGCCAGCAGCGTTGGGATGAACACTGAAGCTTTCTTT.

The V gene is TRBV6-5, the J gene TRBJ1-1; D is perhaps TRBD1 (6 bases). V was shortened by 0 bases and J by 2 bases, with 13 bases between the two germline ends. Germline CDR1 and CDR2: MNHEY and SVGAGI. The CDR3 is made up of 16 amino acids. Here the CDR3 reads CASSYSWRGTNTEAFF. CDR3 DNA sequence: TGTGCCAGCAGTTACTCGTGGAGGGGGACAAACACTGAAGCTTTCTTT.

This chain connects TRBV7-9 to TRBJ2-3; weak D call: TRBD1 (5 bases). Trimming removed 5 bases from V and 4 bases from J, with 22 bases in between. The V gene's germline CDR1 is SEHNR and CDR2 FQNEAQ (reference sequence). The CDR3 contains 17 residues. For the CDR3, the DNA is TGTGCCAGCAGCGGGCCAGCGATTAACAAAGGGGCAGATACGCAGTATTTT. This codes for CASSGPAINKGADTQYF.

The chain carries TRBV19 and TRBJ2-7; weak D call: TRBD2 (6 bases). Germline CDR1 and CDR2: LNHDA and SQIVND (reference sequence). The CDR3 loop spans 14 amino acids. Trimming shortened V by 5 bases and J by 0 bases, and 11 bases separated the two germline ends. CDR3 nucleotides: TGTGCCAGTAGTCAACCGGACTACTCCTACGAGCAGTACTTC. This sequence encodes CASSQPDYSYEQYF.

This chain connects TRBV14 to TRBJ2-4, with D hard to call. The CDR3 consists of 14 residues. Germline V gives CDR1 SGHDN, CDR2 FVKESK. The germline V and J ends were trimmed by 0 bases and 4 bases, with 7 bases remaining between them. CDR3 protein: CASSQDKSKNIQYF. The CDR3 DNA is TGTGCCAGCAGCCAAGATAAGAGTAAAAACATTCAGTACTTC.

V usage is TRBV15 and J usage is TRBJ1-1, with a tentative D call TRBD1 (6 bases). V was pared by 3 bases and J by 1 base, with 15 bases between. This CDR3 is built from 16 residues. CDR1 and CDR2 (germline): LNHNV, YYDKDF (reference sequence). CDR3 coding DNA: TGTGCCACCAGCAGTTCACCTTCGACAGGGAACACTGAAGCTTTCTTT. Translated: CATSSSPSTGNTEAFF.

The chain joins TRBV7-2 to TRBJ1-5; D is ambiguous. V was clipped by 1 base and J by 1 base, with 8 bases between them. This CDR3 has 15 residues. Germline V lookup: CDR1 SGHTA, CDR2 FQGNSA. CDR3 in amino acids: CASSLGRRSNQPQHF. The CDR3, as DNA: TGTGCCAGCAGCTTAGGCCGGCGCAGCAATCAGCCCCAGCATTTT.

This clone occurred once. This chain connects TRBV2 to TRBJ2-1; TRBD2 matches at 9 bases. V was clipped by 0 bases and J by 6 bases; unmatched bases: 9. The CDR3 contains 17 residues. Germline values: CDR1 SNHLY, CDR2 FYNNEI. The chain's CDR3 is CASSEAISGSAGNEQFF. CDR3 nucleotides: TGTGCCAGCAGTGAAGCGATTAGCGGGAGTGCCGGCAATGAGCAGTTCTTC.

The chain couples TRBV21-1 to TRBJ1-1; the table's D gene call, TRBD1, was not cross checked with the DNA. TRBV21-1 is flagged as a pseudogene. The CDR3 has 18 residues. Here the CDR3 DNA reads TGTGCCAGCAGCAATTCAGCAATACAGGGGGCCTTGGACACTGAAGCTTTCTTT. Its translation is CASSNSAIQGALDTEAFF.

The gene calls are TRBV6-6 and TRBJ2-5; the D is unclear. V dropped 0 bases and J dropped 2 bases, with 7 bases sitting between them. There are 14 residues in the CDR3. Germline values: CDR1 MNHNY, CDR2 SVGAGI (reference sequence). CDR3 amino acids: CASSYSNRQETQYF. CDR3 bases: TGTGCCAGCAGTTACTCGAACAGACAAGAGACCCAGTACTTC.

This clone was detected once. The V and J genes are TRBV11-2 and TRBJ2-7; D ambiguous. The CDR3 has 11 residues. Germline CDR1 SGHAT, CDR2 FQNNGV. V shed 0 bases and J shed 6 bases, with 3 bases lying between them. CDR3 residues: CASSLESEQYF. CDR3 sequence (DNA): TGTGCCAGCAGCTTAGAGAGCGAGCAGTACTTC.

The chain joins TRBV19 to TRBJ2-2; the D is unclear. Germline CDR1 is LNHDA and CDR2 is SQIVND (reference sequence). The CDR3 has 18 residues. Deletions cut 3 bases from V and 0 bases from J, with 17 bases between. The CDR3 DNA reads TGTGCCAGTAGTATTTGGGTGCCATGGCAGGCGAACACCGGGGAGCTGTTTTTT. This encodes CASSIWVPWQANTGELFF.

The chain's CDR3 is CASSLEGDQPQHF. For the CDR3, the DNA is TGTGCCAGCAGCTTAGAGGGGGATCAGCCCCAGCATTTT. V and J are TRBV7-6 and TRBJ1-5; the D gene is possibly TRBD1 (6 bases). Trimming removed 1 base at V and 5 bases at J, with 6 bases between. Germline V gene lookup returns CDR1 SGHVS and CDR2 FNYEAQ. This CDR3 is built from 13 residues.

The V gene is TRBV30, the J gene TRBJ2-2; no definite D call. The germline CDR1 and CDR2 sequences are GTSNPN and SVGIG (reference sequence). The CDR3 sequence is 15 residues long. Trimming removed 3 bases from V and 0 bases from J, with 11 bases in between. The CDR3 DNA sequence: TGTGCCTGGAGGTCCGACGAGACGAACACCGGGGAGCTGTTTTTT. Its translation: CAWRSDETNTGELFF. Full variable domain (rest looked up from reference TRBV30 and TRBJ2-2): SQTIHQWPATLVQPVGSPLSLECTVEGTSNPNLYWYRQAAGRGLQLLFYSVGIGQISSEVPQNLSASRPQDRQFILSSKKLLLSDSGFYLCAWRSDETNTGELFFGEGSRLTVL.

The chain uses TRBV7-7 and TRBJ2-3; 12 positions match TRBD2. This CDR3 region has 16 residues. Germline lookup yields CDR1 SSHAT and CDR2 FNYEAQ (reference sequence). V gave up 5 bases and J gave up 0 bases; unmatched junction bases: 3. Here the CDR3 DNA reads TGTGCCAGCAGCCAAGGACTAGCGGGGAGCACAGATACGCAGTATTTT. Translated, it gives CASSQGLAGSTDTQYF.

The chain combines TRBV29-1 with TRBJ2-7; 7 nucleotides align to TRBD1. This CDR3 contains 12 residues. Germline trimming cut 6 bases from V and 3 bases from J; bases unmatched to any gene: 5. Germline lookup yields CDR1 SQVTM and CDR2 ANQGSEA. The chain's CDR3 is CSVRRDSYEQYF. Written as DNA, the CDR3 is TGCAGCGTCCGTCGGGACAGCTACGAGCAGTACTTC.

The chain is built from TRBV10-2 and TRBJ2-1, with 12 nucleotides matching TRBD1. Germline trimming cut 2 bases from V and 8 bases from J; bases unmatched to any gene: 7. The CDR3 loop spans 16 amino acids. CDR1 and CDR2 from the germline V gene are WSHSY and SAAADI. CDR3 sequence: CASSETGTGGWDEQFF. DNA of the CDR3: TGCGCCAGCAGTGAGACCGGGACAGGGGGCTGGGATGAGCAGTTCTTC.

The chain uses TRBV6-5 and TRBJ1-4; D not resolved. The V and J ends lost 5 bases and 0 bases respectively, with 7 bases between them. The germline V gene encodes CDR1 MNHEY and CDR2 SVGAGI. CDR3 length: 14 amino acids. The CDR3 nucleotides are TGTGCCAGCAGTCTAAGGGCAACTAATGAAAAACTGTTTTTT. It is translated as CASSLRATNEKLFF.

The chain uses TRBV9 and TRBJ2-3, with unresolved D. The germline gives CDR1 SGDLS, CDR2 YYNGEE. This CDR3 region has 15 residues. Between the trimmed V and J ends, which lost 0 bases and 0 bases, there was a span of 8 bases. CDR3 protein: CASSVGFSSTDTQYF. In DNA form, the CDR3 reads TGTGCCAGCAGCGTAGGATTTTCTAGCACAGATACGCAGTATTTT. The full variable domain, rest sourced from reference TRBV9 and TRBJ2-3, is DSGVTQTPKHLITATGQRVTLRCSPRSGDLSVYWYQQSLDQGLQFLIQYYNGEERAKGNILERFSAQQFPDLHSELNLSSLELGDSALYFCASSVGFSSTDTQYFGPGTRLTVL.

V is TRBV14 and J is TRBJ1-2; no clear D. V dropped 3 bases and J dropped 10 bases, with 12 bases sitting between them. The germline V gene has CDR1 SGHDN and CDR2 FVKESK. CDR3 length: 12 amino acids. Here the CDR3 reads CASSHQSRDYTF. The CDR3 region has the DNA TGTGCCAGCAGCCATCAATCGCGGGACTACACCTTC.

The V gene is TRBV7-9, the J gene TRBJ1-1; D not resolved. Germline-derived CDR1 and CDR2 are SEHNR and FQNEAQ (reference sequence). The CDR3 has 12 residues. V was clipped by 3 bases and J by 13 bases, with 15 bases between them. CDR3 nucleotides: TGTGCCAGCAGCTTGTGGGGAAGGGCGGGTTTCTTT. Protein: CASSLWGRAGFF.

This chain connects TRBV29-1 to TRBJ2-1; D is unclear. V dropped 1 base and J dropped 2 bases, with 9 bases sitting between them. The CDR3 loop spans 14 amino acids. Per the germline V gene, CDR1 is SQVTM and CDR2 is ANQGSEA. The CDR3 DNA follows: TGCAGCGTTGAAGCCCGAGGCGCCTACAATGAGCAGTTCTTC. As protein: CSVEARGAYNEQFF.

The rearrangement links TRBV10-3 to TRBJ2-3; 12 nucleotides line up with TRBD2. CDR1 and CDR2 (germline): ENHRY, SYGVKD. The CDR3 is 16 amino acids. After removal of 6 bases from V and 3 bases from J, the junction contained 7 bases not matched to a gene. The CDR3 nucleotides are TGTGCCATCAGCTCTAGCGGGAGGGTAGGAACAGATACGCAGTATTTT. As protein: CAISSSGRVGTDTQYF.

The chain combines TRBV11-1 with TRBJ1-5, with 9 positions matching TRBD1. Losses at the gene ends were 5 bases for V and 4 bases for J; bases not matched to a gene: 9. The CDR3 contains 16 residues. The V gene's germline CDR1 is SGHAT and CDR2 FQDESV (reference sequence). CDR3 residues: CASSLGGQGSNQPQHF. CDR3 bases: TGTGCCAGCAGCCTGGGGGGACAGGGATCGAATCAGCCCCAGCATTTT.

This chain joins TRBV5-4 and TRBJ1-1; a weak D match, TRBD1 (5 bases). V lost 0 bases, J lost 2 bases, and 8 bases lay in between. The CDR3 totals 14 residues. Germline loops: CDR1 SGHNT, CDR2 YYREEE (reference sequence). In DNA form, the CDR3 reads TGTGCCAGCAGCTTGGCGGGGCCTAACACTGAAGCTTTCTTT. Protein sequence: CASSLAGPNTEAFF.

V and J are TRBV9 and TRBJ2-1, with 7 positions matching TRBD2. Per germline, CDR1 SGDLS and CDR2 YYNGEE. J gave up 10 bases and V 0 bases, and 16 bases lay outside the gene matches. The CDR3 is made up of 17 amino acids. CDR3 amino acids: CASSVVSRTSFLYEQFF. The CDR3 bases are TGTGCCAGCAGCGTAGTTTCCCGGACTAGTTTTTTATACGAGCAGTTCTTC.

V is TRBV6-1 and J is TRBJ2-3, with a tentative D call TRBD2 (7 bases). Trimming pared 5 bases from V and 3 bases from J, leaving 9 bases between. The germline V gene encodes CDR1 MNHNS and CDR2 SASEGT. This CDR3 spans 13 amino acids. In nucleotides, the CDR3 is TGTGCCAGCAGTAGCGGGACAACAGATACGCAGTATTTT. It is translated as CASSSGTTDTQYF.